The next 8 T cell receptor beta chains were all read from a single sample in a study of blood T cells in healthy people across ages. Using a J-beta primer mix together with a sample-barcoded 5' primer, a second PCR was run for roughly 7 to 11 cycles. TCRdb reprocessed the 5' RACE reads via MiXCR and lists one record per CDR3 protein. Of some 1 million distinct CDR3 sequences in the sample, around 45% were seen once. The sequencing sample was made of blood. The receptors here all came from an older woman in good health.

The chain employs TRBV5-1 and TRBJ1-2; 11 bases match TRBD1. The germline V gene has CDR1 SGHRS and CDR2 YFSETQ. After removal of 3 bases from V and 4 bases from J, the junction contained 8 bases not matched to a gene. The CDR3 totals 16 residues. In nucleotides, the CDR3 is TGCGCCAGCAGCTATGGAGGACAGGGGGCGAGCTATGGCTACACCTTC. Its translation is CASSYGGQGASYGYTF.

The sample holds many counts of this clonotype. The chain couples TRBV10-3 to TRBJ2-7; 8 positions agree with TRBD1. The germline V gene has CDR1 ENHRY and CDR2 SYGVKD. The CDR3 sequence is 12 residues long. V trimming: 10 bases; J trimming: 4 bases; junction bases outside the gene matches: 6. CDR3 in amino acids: CASADREYEQYF. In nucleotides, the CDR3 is TGTGCCAGCGCGGACAGGGAGTACGAGCAGTACTTC.

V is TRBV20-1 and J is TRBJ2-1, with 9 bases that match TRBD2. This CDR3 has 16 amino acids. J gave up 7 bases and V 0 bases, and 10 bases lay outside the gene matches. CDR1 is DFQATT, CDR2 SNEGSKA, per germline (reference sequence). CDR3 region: CSARDWRGGGANEQFF. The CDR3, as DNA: TGCAGTGCTAGAGATTGGCGGGGGGGAGGGGCAAATGAGCAGTTCTTC.

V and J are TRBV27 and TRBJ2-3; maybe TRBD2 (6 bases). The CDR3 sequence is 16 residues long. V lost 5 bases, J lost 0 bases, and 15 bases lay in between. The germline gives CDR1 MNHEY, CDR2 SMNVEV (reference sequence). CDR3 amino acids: CASSTDEGTSTDTQYF. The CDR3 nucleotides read TGTGCCAGCAGTACCGACGAAGGGACTAGCACAGATACGCAGTATTTT.

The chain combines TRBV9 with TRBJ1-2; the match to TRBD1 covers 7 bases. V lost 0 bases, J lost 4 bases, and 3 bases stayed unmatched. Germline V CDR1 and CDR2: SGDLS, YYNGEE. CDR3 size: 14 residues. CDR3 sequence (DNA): TGTGCCAGCAGCGTAGTAGAGGGGGCCTATGGCTACACCTTC. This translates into CASSVVEGAYGYTF.

The CDR3 DNA reads TGCGCCAGCAGCCAGAGAACATCGGACAGGGGGAAGGCTGGGGCCAACGTCCTGACTTTC. Amino acids: CASSQRTSDRGKAGANVLTF. The chain joins TRBV5-1 to TRBJ2-6; 10 bases map to TRBD1. This CDR3 has 20 amino acids. Germline V lookup: CDR1 SGHRS, CDR2 YFSETQ. V trimming: 4 bases; J trimming: 2 bases; junction bases outside the gene matches: 15. Together with reference TRBV5-1 and TRBJ2-6, the CDR3 gives the full variable domain: KAGVTQTPRYLIKTRGQQVTLSCSPISGHRSVSWYQQTPGQGLQFLFEYFSETQRNKGNFPGRFSGRQFSNSRSEMNVSTLELGDSALYLCASSQRTSDRGKAGANVLTFGAGSRLTVL.

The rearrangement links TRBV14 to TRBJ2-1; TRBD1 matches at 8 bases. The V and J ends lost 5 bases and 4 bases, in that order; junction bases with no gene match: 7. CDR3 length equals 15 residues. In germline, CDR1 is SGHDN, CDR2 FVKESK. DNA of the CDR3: TGTGCCAGCAGCACTCCGGGACAGGTATACAATGAGCAGTTCTTC. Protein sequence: CASSTPGQVYNEQFF. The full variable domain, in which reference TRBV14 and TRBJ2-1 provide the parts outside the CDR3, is EAGVTQFPSHSVIEKGQTVTLRCDPISGHDNLYWYRRVMGKEIKFLLHFVKESKQDESGMPNNRFLAERTGGTYSTLKVQPAELEDSGVYFCASSTPGQVYNEQFFGPGTRLTVL.

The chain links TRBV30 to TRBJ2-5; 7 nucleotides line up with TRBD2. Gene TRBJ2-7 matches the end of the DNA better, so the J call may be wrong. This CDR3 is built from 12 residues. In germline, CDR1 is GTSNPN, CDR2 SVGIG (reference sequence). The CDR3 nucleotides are TGTGCCTGGAGTACGGGAGGCAACGAGCAGTACTTC. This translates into CAWSTGGNEQYF.